These 19 T cell receptor beta chains were sequenced from one sample in a study of technical replicates of blood from several donors. The protocol was immunoSEQ multiplex PCR, while the TCRdb copy is restricted to in-frame clones and leaves out a portion. The data contain just over 55,000 clones, 93% of them seen just once; the ten biggest clones take up around 4.4%. Sequenced sample: PBMCs. The source is a human donor in good health. Some clones in this sample may be carry-over from other donors' samples.

This clone was counted once. CDR3 nucleotides: TGTGCCAGCTCTGGGCAAGACACCGGGGAGCTGTTTTTT. Amino acids: CASSGQDTGELFF. The chain joins TRBV6-6 to TRBJ2-2; D is unclear. Germline values: CDR1 MNHNY, CDR2 SVGAGI (reference sequence). Trimming shortened V by 8 bases and J by 3 bases, and 10 bases separated the two germline ends. The CDR3 extends over 13 amino acids.

The gene calls are TRBV11-2 and TRBJ1-1, with TRBD1 matching over 8 bases. The CDR3 extends over 13 amino acids. CDR1 is SGHAT, CDR2 FQNNGV, per germline. J gave up 5 bases and V 5 bases, and 4 bases lay outside the gene matches. The CDR3: CASSPTGETEAFF. CDR3 nucleotides: TGTGCCAGCAGCCCGACAGGGGAGACTGAAGCTTTCTTT.

The chain joins TRBV6-5 to TRBJ2-1; the D gene is possibly TRBD2 (5 bases). Trimming pared 9 bases from V and 4 bases from J, leaving 13 bases between. Germline V gives CDR1 MNHEY, CDR2 SVGAGI. This CDR3 comprises 13 residues. CDR3 bases: TGTGCCAGTCACGAGGGTTGGTACAATGAGCAGTTCTTC. Encoded protein: CASHEGWYNEQFF.

The gene calls are TRBV7-2 and TRBJ1-4; D is perhaps TRBD1 (6 bases). The CDR3 consists of 16 residues. CDR1 is SGHTA, CDR2 FQGNSA, per germline. Trimming removed 5 bases from V and 9 bases from J, with 22 bases in between. The CDR3 sequence is CASSPNQGSRGQKLFF. The CDR3 bases are TGTGCCAGCAGCCCTAATCAGGGGTCACGAGGGCAAAAACTGTTTTTT.

V and J are TRBV5-1 and TRBJ1-6; 7 nucleotides match TRBD1. The CDR3 loop spans 14 amino acids. CDR1 and CDR2 from the germline V gene are SGHRS and YFSETQ. J gave up 14 bases and V 0 bases, and 8 bases lay outside the gene matches. The CDR3 DNA reads as TGCGCCAGCAGCTTGGGGGACAGAGCTTGGACCCTCCACTTT. Its translation: CASSLGDRAWTLHF. Based on the CDR3 plus reference TRBV5-1 and TRBJ1-6, the full variable domain is KAGVTQTPRYLIKTRGQQVTLSCSPISGHRSVSWYQQTPGQGLQFLFEYFSETQRNKGNFPGRFSGRQFSNSRSEMNVSTLELGDSALYLCASSLGDRAWTLHFGNGTRLTVT.

DNA of the CDR3: TGTGCCAGTAGTGTGGGCCGGTCAGATCAGCCCCAGCATTTT. As protein: CASSVGRSDQPQHF. V and J are TRBV19 and TRBJ1-5, with D unresolved. The V and J ends lost 5 bases and 5 bases respectively, with 13 bases between them. The length of the CDR3 is 14 residues. Looked up from germline, CDR1 is LNHDA and CDR2 is SQIVND (reference sequence).

This sequence joins TRBV2 and TRBJ2-1; a weak D match, TRBD1 (6 bases). The CDR3 runs 13 residues. Germline V gene data show CDR1 as SNHLY and CDR2 as FYNNEI. Trimming stripped 8 bases from V and 6 bases from J, with 14 bases between. CDR3 coding DNA: TGTGCCAGCGGATTGACAGGTCGCAATGAGCAGTTCTTC. This translates into CASGLTGRNEQFF.

V gene TRBV4-1 combines with J gene TRBJ2-7, with 9 bases lining up with TRBD2. V trimming: 0 bases; J trimming: 3 bases; junction bases outside the gene matches: 9. The CDR3 spans 17 residues. Germline V gives CDR1 MGHRA, CDR2 YSYEKL. DNA of the CDR3: TGCGCCAGCAGCCAAGATGAACTAGCGGGTGCGTACTACGAGCAGTACTTC. It encodes CASSQDELAGAYYEQYF.

The V gene is TRBV6-1, the J gene TRBJ1-6; 8 nucleotides line up with TRBD1. The CDR3 runs 15 residues. Germline loops: CDR1 MNHNS, CDR2 SASEGT. V shed 3 bases, J shed 9 bases, and the junction held 7 bases outside the gene matches. CDR3 sequence (DNA): TGTGCCAGCAGTGACCCGGGCAGGGGGCTTTCACCCCTCCACTTT. This encodes CASSDPGRGLSPLHF.

The rearrangement uses TRBV7-9 and TRBJ2-3; no definite D call. The CDR3 is made up of 15 amino acids. Germline V gene sequence: CDR1 SEHNR, CDR2 FQNEAQ (reference sequence). Trimming left V 3 bases short and J 1 base short, with 11 bases between. CDR3 protein: CASSFPRLRTDTQYF. CDR3 nucleotides: TGTGCCAGCAGCTTCCCGAGACTCCGCACAGATACGCAGTATTTT.

The genes are TRBV7-2 and TRBJ2-5; TRBD1 might be the D (6 bases). Germline V gene data show CDR1 as SGHTA and CDR2 as FQGNSA. The CDR3 consists of 11 residues. Trimming removed 4 bases from V and 6 bases from J, with 6 bases in between. CDR3 amino acids: CASSWGQTQYF. DNA of the CDR3: TGTGCCAGCAGCTGGGGGCAGACCCAGTACTTC.

The chain carries TRBV2 and TRBJ2-3; D is perhaps TRBD1 (6 bases). Looked up from germline, CDR1 is SNHLY and CDR2 is FYNNEI. This CDR3 is built from 15 residues. V lost 6 bases and J lost 0, with 13 bases in between. CDR3 in amino acids: CASRDYRASTDTQYF. CDR3 DNA: TGTGCCAGCAGGGATTACAGGGCTAGCACAGATACGCAGTATTTT.

The chain carries TRBV10-2 and TRBJ2-7; TRBD2 is a possible D gene (5 bases). Germline assignment: CDR1 WSHSY and CDR2 SAAADI. This CDR3 contains 14 residues. The V and J ends lost 5 bases and 0 bases respectively, with 11 bases between them. This CDR3 reads CASSWTRSSYEQYF. DNA for the CDR3: TGCGCCAGCAGTTGGACTCGGAGCTCCTACGAGCAGTACTTC.

The rearrangement joins TRBV10-3 to TRBJ1-2, with 10 bases lining up with TRBD1. This CDR3 comprises 15 residues. The V segment lost 5 bases and the J segment 6 bases; nucleotides outside the gene matches: 9. CDR1 ENHRY and CDR2 SYGVKD come from the germline V gene. CDR3 nucleotide sequence: TGTGCCATCAGTCTGTTGGGACAGGGGAGCGATGGCTACACCTTC. It encodes CAISLLGQGSDGYTF.

The chain recombines TRBV12-5 with TRBJ1-2, with 7 positions matching TRBD1. CDR3 size: 13 residues. Germline V CDR1 and CDR2: LGHNT, FRNRAP. V gave up 1 base and J gave up 8 bases; unmatched junction bases: 4. CDR3 amino acids: CASGLGQGFGYTF. The CDR3 DNA follows: TGTGCTAGTGGTTTGGGACAGGGTTTCGGCTACACCTTC.

The chain has TRBV28 and TRBJ2-1; possibly TRBD2 for D (7 bases). V was cut by 4 bases and J by 10 bases, with 17 bases left in between. Germline V gives CDR1 MDHEN, CDR2 SYDVKM. This CDR3 region has 14 residues. CDR3 bases: TGTGCCAGCAGTTCTCCGCCGGGGGGCCGAGAGCAGTTCTTC. Translation gives CASSSPPGGREQFF. The whole variable domain, remainder taken from reference TRBV28 and TRBJ2-1, is DVKVTQSSRYLVKRTGEKVFLECVQDMDHENMFWYRQDPGLGLRLIYFSYDVKMKEKGDIPEGYSVSREKKERFSLILESASTNQTSMYLCASSSPPGGREQFFGPGTRLTVL.

V usage is TRBV6-1 and J usage is TRBJ1-1; D possibly corresponds to TRBD1 (6 bases). Trimming took off 4 bases at V and 7 bases at J, with 19 bases between the two ends. The CDR3 spans 15 residues. CDR1 is MNHNS and CDR2 is SASEGT in the germline V gene. The CDR3 sequence: CASSGSAGAGSEAFF. CDR3 sequence (DNA): TGTGCCAGCAGTGGATCGGCAGGGGCAGGAAGTGAAGCTTTCTTT.

The chain recombines TRBV7-8 with TRBJ2-7; 10 bases match TRBD2. CDR1 and CDR2 (germline): SGHVS, FQNEAQ. V lost 0 bases, J lost 3 bases, and 5 bases stayed unmatched. The CDR3 consists of 16 residues. In DNA, the CDR3 is TGTGCCAGCAGCTTAGCGATCGCTAGCGGGAGCTACGAGCAGTACTTC. Translated, it gives CASSLAIASGSYEQYF. The full variable domain, rest sourced from reference TRBV7-8 and TRBJ2-7, is GAGVSQSPRYKVAKRGQDVALRCDPISGHVSLFWYQQALGQGPEFLTYFQNEAQLDKSGLPSDRFFAERPEGSVSTLKIQRTQQEDSAVYLCASSLAIASGSYEQYFGPGTRLTVT.

CDR3 residues: CASRTRQMTQYGYTF. The CDR3 DNA follows: TGTGCCAGCAGAACCCGACAGATGACTCAATATGGCTACACCTTC. The chain links TRBV6-5 to TRBJ1-2; the D gene is possibly TRBD1 (5 bases). Germline V gives CDR1 MNHEY, CDR2 SVGAGI. The germline V and J ends were trimmed by 6 bases and 5 bases, with 19 bases remaining between them. CDR3 length: 15 amino acids.